What follows are 27 T cell receptor beta chains derived from one specimen sequenced in a study of T cell responses to AZD1222 COVID-19 vaccine. Produced via immunoSEQ multiplex PCR; TCRdb's table is partial and in-frame only. Among 100,000 to 150,000 clones listed, less than 95% were seen once. The sequenced sample was peripheral blood, obtained on day 0 of AZD1222 vaccination. Receptor source: an adult in good health.

This rearrangement joins TRBV5-6 to TRBJ1-2; tentatively, D is TRBD1 (5 bases). Per germline, CDR1 SGHDT and CDR2 YYEEEE. Trimming took 4 bases from V and 3 from J, leaving 13 bases between them. There are 14 residues in the CDR3. In DNA form, the CDR3 reads TGTGCCAGCAGCCCGGCGGGGGGTTACTATGGCTACACCTTC. Amino acid sequence: CASSPAGGYYGYTF.

This clone has only one observation. V and J are TRBV6-2 or TRBV6-3 and TRBJ1-6, with 8 bases fitting TRBD1. This CDR3 comprises 15 residues. Germline CDR1 and CDR2: MNHEY and SVGEGT. V gave up 5 bases and J gave up 5 bases; unmatched junction bases: 5. The CDR3 spells CASSDRQGNNSPLHF. CDR3 sequence (DNA): TGTGCCAGCAGTGACAGACAGGGGAATAATTCACCCCTCCACTTT.

The chain uses TRBV18 and TRBJ1-2, with 7 bases fitting TRBD1. The ends lost 4 bases at V and 2 bases at J; junction bases unmatched: 7. CDR1 and CDR2 from the germline V gene are KGHSH and LQKENI. This CDR3 region has 15 residues. In DNA, the CDR3 is TGTGCCAGCTCACTCCGGACAGGACTAAACTATGGCTACACCTTC. Translating gives CASSLRTGLNYGYTF.

In DNA, the CDR3 is TGTGCCAGCAGTTACGGACAGGGGGACACCGGGGAGCTGTTTTTT. It is translated as CASSYGQGDTGELFF. This chain uses TRBV6-5 with TRBJ2-2; TRBD1 matches 10 bases. CDR1 and CDR2 (germline): MNHEY, SVGAGI. This CDR3 has 15 amino acids. With V trimmed by 2 bases and J by 3 bases, 0 bases remained unmatched.

V is TRBV28 and J is TRBJ2-3; 7 nucleotides match TRBD2. This CDR3 comprises 13 residues. V lost 3 bases and J lost 11; bases outside the gene matches: 8. CDR1 and CDR2 from the germline V gene are MDHEN and SYDVKM. The CDR3 bases are TGTGCCAGCAGTTTTGGGGGGGTTGGGGAGCAGTATTTT. Translation: CASSFGGVGEQYF.

The chain recombines TRBV3-1 (or the pseudogene TRBV3-2) with TRBJ1-2; D gene uncertain. The CDR3 is 12 residues long. In germline, CDR1 is LGHDT, CDR2 YNNKEL (reference sequence). Trimming shortened V by 7 bases and J by 0 bases, and 6 bases separated the two germline ends. In nucleotides, the CDR3 is TGTGCCAGCAAGAACACTAACTATGGCTACACCTTC. As protein: CASKNTNYGYTF.

This chain connects TRBV19 to TRBJ2-7; TRBD2 is a possible D gene (6 bases). The CDR3 is 14 amino acids. With 4 bases removed from V and 3 bases from J, the gap between germline ends came to 13 bases. The germline CDR1 and CDR2 sequences are LNHDA and SQIVND (reference sequence). CDR3 protein: CASSRGPGSYEQYF. The CDR3 bases are TGTGCCAGTAGTAGAGGTCCCGGGAGCTACGAGCAGTACTTC.

The chain joins TRBV6-1 to TRBJ1-2; TRBD1 might be the D (5 bases). CDR3 length equals 14 residues. The germline V and J ends were trimmed by 3 bases and 4 bases, with 12 bases remaining between them. CDR1 is MNHNS, CDR2 SASEGT, per germline. CDR3 residues: CASSELQGPYGYTF. The CDR3, as DNA: TGTGCCAGCAGTGAGCTGCAGGGCCCCTATGGCTACACCTTC.

The chain couples TRBV7-9 to TRBJ2-3; no definite D call. Germline V gene sequence: CDR1 SEHNR, CDR2 FQNEAQ (reference sequence). There are 12 residues in the CDR3. Trimming cost V 5 bases and J 3 bases, with 6 bases left between them. The CDR3 loop is CASSPETDTQYF. CDR3 DNA sequence: TGTGCCAGCAGCCCAGAAACAGATACGCAGTATTTT. The complete variable domain, with remaining parts taken from reference TRBV7-9 and TRBJ2-3, reads DTGVSQNPRHKITKRGQNVTFRCDPISEHNRLYWYRQTLGQGPEFLTYFQNEAQLEKSRLLSDRFSAERPKGSFSTLEIQRTEQGDSAMYLCASSPETDTQYFGPGTRLTVL.

This chain connects TRBV7-9 to TRBJ2-2; D is uncertain. This CDR3 has 15 amino acids. Trimming cost V 11 bases and J 1 base, with 17 bases left between them. Germline assignment: CDR1 SEHNR and CDR2 FQNEAQ (reference sequence). CDR3 residues: CALPIAAGNTGELFF. CDR3 DNA: TGTGCCCTCCCCATCGCGGCAGGGAACACCGGGGAGCTGTTTTTT.

The rearrangement joins TRBV5-6 to TRBJ1-5, with 7 bases lining up with TRBD1. Germline CDR1 is SGHDT and CDR2 is YYEEEE. The ends lost 4 bases at V and 5 bases at J; junction bases unmatched: 6. The CDR3 runs 14 residues. The CDR3 DNA is TGTGCCAGCAGCCAAGGGGGCGAATATCAGCCCCAGCATTTT. Translated, it gives CASSQGGEYQPQHF.

The chain couples TRBV4-2 to TRBJ1-2, with 7 bases fitting TRBD1. The CDR3 runs to 16 residues. Germline CDR1 and CDR2: LGHNA and YNFKEQ. V dropped 0 bases and J dropped 2; count of bases not matched to a gene: 6. As DNA, the CDR3 is TGTGCCAGCAGCCAAGAAGACCCGGGACAGAACTATGGCTACACCTTC. Its protein product is CASSQEDPGQNYGYTF.

The V gene is TRBV6-5, the J gene TRBJ2-7, with D unclear. The ends were cut back, 6 bases at V and 2 bases at J, with 14 bases in the middle. This CDR3 comprises 14 residues. Looked up from germline, CDR1 is MNHEY and CDR2 is SVGAGI. The CDR3 DNA follows: TGTGCCAGCAGCTACACCGCCAGGACCTACGAGCAGTACTTC. Translated: CASSYTARTYEQYF.

The chain recombines TRBV7-3 with TRBJ1-1; no reliable D call. CDR1 SGHTA and CDR2 FQGTGA come from the germline V gene. The CDR3 has 13 amino acids. Trimming left V 5 bases short and J 1 base short, with 8 bases between. This chain's CDR3 is CASSRSTNTEAFF. CDR3 DNA: TGTGCCAGCAGCAGATCAACGAACACTGAAGCTTTCTTT.

V is TRBV6-1 and J is TRBJ1-2; 9 positions match TRBD1. V dropped 0 bases and J dropped 4; count of bases not matched to a gene: 6. Germline assignment: CDR1 MNHNS and CDR2 SASEGT. The CDR3 runs to 16 residues. The CDR3 sequence is CASSEAGTGLPYGYTF. The CDR3 DNA reads as TGTGCCAGCAGTGAAGCTGGGACAGGGCTCCCCTATGGCTACACCTTC.

This chain uses TRBV6-5 with TRBJ2-4, with D tentatively TRBD1 (6 bases). CDR1 is MNHEY, CDR2 SVGAGI, per germline. The CDR3 has 16 amino acids. The V end was cut by 2 bases, the J end by 1 base, with 12 bases between. The CDR3 reads CASSYTFTGAKNIQYF. Here the CDR3 DNA reads TGTGCCAGCAGTTACACCTTTACAGGGGCCAAAAACATTCAGTACTTC.

This clone appeared many times. The rearrangement uses TRBV7-9 and TRBJ2-7; tentatively, D is TRBD1 (6 bases). Germline loops: CDR1 SEHNR, CDR2 FQNEAQ (reference sequence). V was cut by 5 bases and J by 6 bases, with 17 bases left in between. This CDR3 spans 14 amino acids. The CDR3 sequence is CASSPQGLISEQYF. As DNA, the CDR3 is TGTGCCAGCAGCCCACAGGGTCTAATATCCGAGCAGTACTTC.

The chain employs TRBV5-1 and TRBJ1-5; D is unclear. The CDR3 is 14 amino acids. The germline CDR1 and CDR2 sequences are SGHRS and YFSETQ. V was pared by 2 bases and J by 5 bases, with 11 bases between. The CDR3 sequence is CASSFKGEDQPQHF. In DNA, the CDR3 is TGCGCCAGCAGCTTTAAAGGAGAGGATCAGCCCCAGCATTTT. Filled out from reference TRBV5-1 and TRBJ1-5, the complete variable domain reads KAGVTQTPRYLIKTRGQQVTLSCSPISGHRSVSWYQQTPGQGLQFLFEYFSETQRNKGNFPGRFSGRQFSNSRSEMNVSTLELGDSALYLCASSFKGEDQPQHFGDGTRLSIL.

The rearrangement uses TRBV28 and TRBJ2-7; the match to TRBD2 covers 9 bases. The CDR3 sequence is 14 residues long. The ends lost 10 bases at V and 2 bases at J; junction bases unmatched: 9. Germline V gene sequence: CDR1 MDHEN, CDR2 SYDVKM. The DNA for the CDR3 is TGTGCCACCCACAAGGCTAGCGGGGCCTACGAGCAGTACTTC. Amino acid sequence: CATHKASGAYEQYF.

CDR3 nucleotide sequence: TGTGCCAGCAGCTTAGTTATGGGGTTTCAGCCCCAGCATTTT. Translation: CASSLVMGFQPQHF. This chain uses TRBV7-2 with TRBJ1-5, with D hard to call. V lost 1 base and J lost 6, with 10 bases in between. Germline CDR1 and CDR2: SGHTA and FQGNSA. This CDR3 is 14 amino acids long.

The chain couples TRBV7-2 to TRBJ2-7, with D possibly matching TRBD2 (6 bases). This CDR3 spans 14 amino acids. Germline lookup yields CDR1 SGHTA and CDR2 FQGNSA. With 6 bases removed from V and 2 bases from J, the gap between germline ends came to 14 bases. The CDR3 protein is CASRAGGLAYEQYF. In DNA form, the CDR3 reads TGTGCCAGCAGGGCCGGGGGACTCGCCTACGAGCAGTACTTC.

Only one count was recorded for this clone. The V call is TRBV19, the J call TRBJ2-7, with D perhaps matching TRBD1 or TRBD2 (5 bases each). V lost 5 bases to trimming and J lost 3 bases, with 11 bases between them. The length of the CDR3 is 13 residues. The V gene's germline CDR1 is LNHDA and CDR2 SQIVND (reference sequence). The CDR3 DNA reads TGTGCCAGTAGTCCGGGACGGAGCTACGAGCAGTACTTC. Protein sequence: CASSPGRSYEQYF.

This rearrangement joins TRBV11-3 to TRBJ2-1; 7 positions agree with TRBD1. Germline CDR1 SGHNT, CDR2 YENEEA. After removal of 5 bases from V and 5 bases from J, the junction contained 6 bases not matched to a gene. This CDR3 has 14 amino acids. The chain's CDR3 is CASSRRGQHNEQFF. CDR3 coding DNA: TGTGCCAGCAGCCGAAGGGGGCAACACAATGAGCAGTTCTTC.

This sequence joins TRBV9 and TRBJ1-3; no clear D. V dropped 3 bases and J dropped 0 bases, with 13 bases sitting between them. This CDR3 comprises 16 residues. Germline V gene lookup returns CDR1 SGDLS and CDR2 YYNGEE. CDR3 residues: CASSEGHESSGNTIYF. The CDR3, as DNA: TGTGCCAGCAGCGAGGGCCATGAGAGCTCTGGAAACACCATATATTTT. Supplemented by reference TRBV9 and TRBJ1-3, the full variable domain reads DSGVTQTPKHLITATGQRVTLRCSPRSGDLSVYWYQQSLDQGLQFLIQYYNGEERAKGNILERFSAQQFPDLHSELNLSSLELGDSALYFCASSEGHESSGNTIYFGEGSWLTVV.

In its sample, this clone was seen a few times. The V call is TRBV7-8, the J call TRBJ2-3, with D tentatively TRBD2 (6 bases). Between the trimmed V and J ends, which lost 3 bases and 10 bases, there was a span of 8 bases. This CDR3 comprises 11 residues. Germline lookup yields CDR1 SGHVS and CDR2 FQNEAQ. The CDR3 DNA follows: TGTGCCAGCAGCTTGGCGGGACCGCAGTATTTT. The encoded protein is CASSLAGPQYF.

This sequence joins TRBV5-1 and TRBJ1-6; a possible D gene is TRBD1 (5 bases). The V end lost 5 bases, the J end lost 5 bases, and 14 bases lay between the germline ends. The CDR3 is 15 amino acids. In germline, CDR1 is SGHRS, CDR2 YFSETQ. In DNA form, the CDR3 reads TGCGCCAGCAGGGTCAGGCAGGGAGATAATTCACCCCTCCACTTT. Its protein product is CASRVRQGDNSPLHF.

This clone was counted only a few times. The V call is TRBV7-9, the J call TRBJ1-5; the D gene is possibly TRBD1 (5 bases). CDR3 length: 15 residues. Germline V gives CDR1 SEHNR, CDR2 FQNEAQ (reference sequence). Trimming shortened V by 5 bases and J by 2 bases, and 13 bases separated the two germline ends. The CDR3 is CASSPRDGGNQPQHF. In DNA, the CDR3 is TGTGCCAGCAGCCCCCGGGACGGTGGCAATCAGCCCCAGCATTTT.